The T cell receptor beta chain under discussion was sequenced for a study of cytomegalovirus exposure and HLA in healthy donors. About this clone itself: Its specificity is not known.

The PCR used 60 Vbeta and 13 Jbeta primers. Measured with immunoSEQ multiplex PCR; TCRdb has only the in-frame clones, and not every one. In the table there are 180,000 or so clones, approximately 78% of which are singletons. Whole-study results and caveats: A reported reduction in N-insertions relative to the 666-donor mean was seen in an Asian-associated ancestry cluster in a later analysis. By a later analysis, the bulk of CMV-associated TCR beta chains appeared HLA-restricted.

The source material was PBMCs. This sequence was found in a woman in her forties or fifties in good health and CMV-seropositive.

This CDR3 is CASKSPFSFYEQYF. The CDR3 nucleotides are TGTGCCAGCAAGAGTCCATTTTCTTTCTACGAGCAGTACTTC. The chain recombines TRBV6-1 with TRBJ2-7; no reliable D call. Trimming took off 7 bases at V and 3 bases at J, with 16 bases between the two ends. The CDR3 runs 14 residues. Germline CDR1 MNHNS, CDR2 SASEGT.